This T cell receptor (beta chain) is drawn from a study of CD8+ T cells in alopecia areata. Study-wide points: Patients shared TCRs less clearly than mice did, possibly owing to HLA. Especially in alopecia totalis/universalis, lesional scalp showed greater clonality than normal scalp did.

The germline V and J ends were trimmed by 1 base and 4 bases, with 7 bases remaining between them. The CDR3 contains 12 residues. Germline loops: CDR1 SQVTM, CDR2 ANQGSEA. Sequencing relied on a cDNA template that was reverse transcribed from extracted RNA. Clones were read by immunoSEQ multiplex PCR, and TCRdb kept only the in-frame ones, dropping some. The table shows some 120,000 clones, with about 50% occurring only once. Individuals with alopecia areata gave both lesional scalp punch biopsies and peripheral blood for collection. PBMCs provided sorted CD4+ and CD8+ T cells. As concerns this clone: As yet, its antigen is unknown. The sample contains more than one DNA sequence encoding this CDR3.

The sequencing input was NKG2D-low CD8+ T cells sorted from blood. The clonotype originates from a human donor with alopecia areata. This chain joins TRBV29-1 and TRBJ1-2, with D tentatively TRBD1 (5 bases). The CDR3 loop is CSVEVDSYGYTF. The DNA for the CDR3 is TGCAGCGTTGAAGTTGACAGCTATGGCTACACCTTC.